One sample yielded the 32 T cell receptor beta chains listed below, sequenced in a study of blood T cells in healthy people across ages. Next came a second PCR, run for about 6 to 12 cycles, which used a sample-barcoded 5' primer along with a J-beta primer mix. In TCRdb, the 5' RACE reads were re-called with MiXCR into one record per CDR3 protein. Among hundreds of thousands of distinct CDR3 sequences listed, roughly 44% were seen once. The sequencing sample was made of blood. The receptors were gathered from a woman aged 55-70 years in good health.

The sample holds a few counts of this clonotype. The chain has TRBV20-1 and TRBJ2-1; D could derive from TRBD1 or TRBD2 (5 bases each). With 1 base removed from V and 0 bases from J, the gap between germline ends came to 16 bases. Germline assignment: CDR1 DFQATT and CDR2 SNEGSKA (reference sequence). The CDR3 loop spans 17 amino acids. CDR3 in amino acids: CSARATGTDSSYNEQFF. The CDR3 nucleotides read TGCAGTGCTAGAGCGACTGGGACCGACAGCTCCTACAATGAGCAGTTCTTC.

V and J are TRBV20-1 and TRBJ2-2, with D perhaps matching TRBD1 or TRBD2 (5 bases each). With 1 base removed from V and 2 bases from J, the gap between germline ends came to 20 bases. CDR3 length: 18 residues. Germline values: CDR1 DFQATT, CDR2 SNEGSKA (reference sequence). DNA for the CDR3: TGCAGTGCTAGAGGGACGAGGGGCCAGGAGGCAAACACCGGGGAGCTGTTTTTT. This sequence encodes CSARGTRGQEANTGELFF.

This clonotype occurred a few times. This chain joins TRBV12-3 or TRBV12-4 and TRBJ1-5; TRBD1 matches 7 bases. With V trimmed by 2 bases and J by 5 bases, 6 bases remained unmatched. The CDR3 covers 15 residues. Here the CDR3 DNA reads TGTGCCAGCAGTTTAACCGACAGGGTCGATCAGCCCCAGCATTTT. Amino acid sequence: CASSLTDRVDQPQHF.

The genes are TRBV5-1 and TRBJ1-5; D uncertain. Germline CDR1 reads SGHRS; CDR2 reads YFSETQ. This CDR3 has 15 residues. Trimming removed 2 bases from V and 0 bases from J, with 9 bases in between. The CDR3 coding sequence is TGCGCCAGCAGCTTTGACGGATATAGCAATCAGCCCCAGCATTTT. This codes for CASSFDGYSNQPQHF. Using reference TRBV5-1 and TRBJ1-5 for the parts outside the CDR3, the full variable domain is KAGVTQTPRYLIKTRGQQVTLSCSPISGHRSVSWYQQTPGQGLQFLFEYFSETQRNKGNFPGRFSGRQFSNSRSEMNVSTLELGDSALYLCASSFDGYSNQPQHFGDGTRLSIL.

This chain links TRBV12-3 or TRBV12-4 with TRBJ2-5; 11 bases match TRBD2. V shed 11 bases, J shed 0 bases, and the junction held 2 bases outside the gene matches. CDR3 size: 13 residues. The CDR3 region is CASGLADQETQYF. The CDR3 DNA sequence: TGTGCCTCGGGACTAGCGGACCAAGAGACCCAGTACTTC.

The rearrangement links TRBV9 to TRBJ2-5; 11 bases are a match to TRBD2. The CDR3 contains 16 residues. With V trimmed by 4 bases and J by 1 base, 6 bases remained unmatched. Germline V CDR1 and CDR2: SGDLS, YYNGEE. In nucleotides, the CDR3 is TGTGCCAGCAGCATGCCGGGACTAGCGGTCCAAGAGACCCAGTACTTC. Its translation: CASSMPGLAVQETQYF.

The chain combines TRBV4-2 with TRBJ2-4; weak D call: TRBD1 (5 bases). V was trimmed by 0 bases and J by 0 bases, leaving 12 bases between them. Germline CDR1 LGHNA, CDR2 YNFKEQ. The CDR3 contains 17 residues. In DNA form, the CDR3 reads TGTGCCAGCAGCCAAGAAGGGGCAGACCTAGCCAAAAACATTCAGTACTTC. Translated, it gives CASSQEGADLAKNIQYF.

The chain employs TRBV20-1 and TRBJ2-5; D gene unclear. V lost 3 bases and J lost 2, with 10 bases in between. In germline, CDR1 is DFQATT, CDR2 SNEGSKA (reference sequence). The CDR3 totals 13 residues. CDR3 sequence (DNA): TGCAGTGCTAGGGGGTCGCGGCAAGAGACCCAGTACTTC. This gives the protein CSARGSRQETQYF.

This sequence joins TRBV5-1 and TRBJ2-2; a weak D match, TRBD1 (5 bases). The germline V gene encodes CDR1 SGHRS and CDR2 YFSETQ. This CDR3 contains 15 residues. V lost 1 base to trimming and J lost 3 bases, with 10 bases between them. CDR3 bases: TGCGCCAGCAGCTTGCTGGAACAGGACACCGGGGAGCTGTTTTTT. Its protein is CASSLLEQDTGELFF. Complete variable domain (other parts from reference TRBV5-1 and TRBJ2-2): KAGVTQTPRYLIKTRGQQVTLSCSPISGHRSVSWYQQTPGQGLQFLFEYFSETQRNKGNFPGRFSGRQFSNSRSEMNVSTLELGDSALYLCASSLLEQDTGELFFGEGSRLTVL.

The chain recombines TRBV7-9 with TRBJ1-4, with D perhaps TRBD1 (5 bases). V shed 5 bases and J shed 4 bases, with 14 bases lying between them. The CDR3 spans 15 residues. Germline lookup yields CDR1 SEHNR and CDR2 FQNEAQ (reference sequence). The DNA for the CDR3 is TGTGCCAGCAGCCGAGATGGGGGATATAATGAAAAACTGTTTTTT. Protein product: CASSRDGGYNEKLFF.

V gene TRBV20-1 combines with J gene TRBJ1-6; D is unclear. The V end was cut by 0 bases, the J end by 10 bases, with 7 bases between. The CDR3 has 12 residues. The germline CDR1 and CDR2 sequences are DFQATT and SNEGSKA (reference sequence). The DNA for the CDR3 is TGCAGTGCTAGAGAAGGTGGCTCACCCCTCCACTTT. Translating it yields CSAREGGSPLHF.

The V gene is TRBV11-2, the J gene TRBJ2-1, with 9 bases lining up with TRBD2. CDR1 and CDR2 (germline): SGHAT, FQNNGV. This CDR3 spans 16 amino acids. J was trimmed by 4 bases and V by 1 base; bases with no gene match: 5. The DNA for the CDR3 is TGTGCCAGCAGCTTAGTCGGACTAGCGCTTTACAATGAGCAGTTCTTC. Its protein product is CASSLVGLALYNEQFF.

The gene calls are TRBV29-1 and TRBJ1-2; D gene unclear. Trimming took off 4 bases at V and 4 bases at J, with 16 bases between the two ends. Per germline, CDR1 SQVTM and CDR2 ANQGSEA. The CDR3 is 14 amino acids. The CDR3 loop is CSVGGWEGSYGYTF. The CDR3 DNA follows: TGCAGCGTTGGTGGGTGGGAGGGTAGCTATGGCTACACCTTC.

This rearrangement joins TRBV7-2 to TRBJ1-1; no clear D gene. This CDR3 spans 14 amino acids. Trimming took off 1 base at V and 8 bases at J, with 14 bases between the two ends. Germline CDR1 and CDR2: SGHTA and FQGNSA. The CDR3 here is CASSLDPEPREAFF. The CDR3 nucleotides read TGTGCCAGCAGCTTAGACCCTGAGCCGAGAGAAGCTTTCTTT.

This chain joins TRBV2 and TRBJ2-7; the D gene is possibly TRBD1 (5 bases). Germline CDR1 SNHLY, CDR2 FYNNEI. Deletions cut 6 bases from V and 1 base from J, with 16 bases between. The length of the CDR3 is 15 residues. CDR3 amino acids: CASRISGLGSYEQYF. DNA for the CDR3: TGTGCCAGCAGGATATCAGGGCTAGGTTCCTACGAGCAGTACTTC. Using reference TRBV2 and TRBJ2-7 for the parts outside the CDR3, the full variable domain is EPEVTQTPSHQVTQMGQEVILRCVPISNHLYFYWYRQILGQKVEFLVSFYNNEISEKSEIFDDQFSVERPDGSNFTLKIRSTKLEDSAMYFCASRISGLGSYEQYFGPGTRLTVT.

The chain carries TRBV6-4 and TRBJ2-1, with D perhaps matching TRBD2 (6 bases). V lost 2 bases and J 2 bases, leaving 10 bases between the germline ends. Germline CDR1 reads MRHNA; CDR2 reads SNTAGT. This CDR3 is built from 15 residues. The CDR3 spells CASSDPEGPYNEQFF. Here the CDR3 DNA reads TGTGCCAGCAGTGACCCGGAGGGGCCCTACAATGAGCAGTTCTTC.

The chain uses TRBV6-5 and TRBJ2-4; D may be TRBD1 (6 bases). The closer fit of TRBJ2-5 to the DNA end suggests the J call may be wrong. The CDR3 is made up of 13 amino acids. Looked up from germline, CDR1 is MNHEY and CDR2 is SVGAGI. The chain's CDR3 is CASSYGFRGTQYF. CDR3 nucleotide sequence: TGTGCCAGCAGTTACGGCTTCAGGGGGACCCAGTACTTC.

With regard to this clonotype: As the CDR3 is not closed by the conserved phenylalanine or tryptophan, this likely results from a read error. V gene TRBV12-3 or TRBV12-4 combines with J gene TRBJ2-4; TRBD2 matches at 13 bases. The J call may be incorrect, as the DNA end agrees better with TRBJ2-7. The CDR3 runs 15 residues. The CDR3 DNA follows: TGTGCCAGCAGTCTCGGACTAGCGGGAGTTGGCGAGCAGTACTCC. This sequence encodes CASSLGLAGVGEQYS.

This clonotype was counted only a few times. The chain links TRBV20-1 to TRBJ2-5; the match to TRBD2 covers 14 bases. Losses at the gene ends were 1 base for V and 5 bases for J; bases not matched to a gene: 6. The germline V gene has CDR1 DFQATT and CDR2 SNEGSKA (reference sequence). CDR3 length: 16 amino acids. CDR3 amino acids: CSARARGLAGEETQYF. The CDR3 DNA reads as TGCAGTGCTAGAGCCCGGGGACTAGCGGGAGAGGAGACCCAGTACTTC.

Comments on this clonotype: One end of the junction does not line up with germline, which may come from a read error. This chain joins TRBV7-3 and TRBJ1-2; D is perhaps TRBD1 (5 bases). Germline assignment: CDR1 SGHTA and CDR2 FQGTGA. The CDR3 totals 15 residues. Here the CDR3 reads CAGSLTGDPSGGYTF. The CDR3 nucleotides are TGTGCCGGCAGCTTAACGGGGGATCCGTCTGGTGGCTACACCTTC. Full variable domain (remainder filled in from reference TRBV7-3 and TRBJ1-2): GAGVSQTPSNKVTEKGKYVELRCDPISGHTALYWYRQSLGQGPEFLIYFQGTGAADDSGLPNDRFFAVRPEGSVSTLKIQRTERGDSAVYLCAGSLTGDPSGGYTFGSGTRLTVV.

This clonotype appeared a few times. The chain recombines TRBV6-2 or TRBV6-3 with TRBJ2-6; D remains ambiguous. Trimming pared 2 bases from V and 0 bases from J, leaving 5 bases between. CDR1 and CDR2 from the germline V gene are MNHEY and SVGEGT. CDR3 length: 15 amino acids. The chain's CDR3 is CASSYRASGANVLTF. The CDR3 DNA reads TGTGCCAGCAGTTACCGAGCCTCTGGGGCCAACGTCCTGACTTTC.

This clonotype was found a few times. This rearrangement joins TRBV20-1 to TRBJ2-1, with TRBD2 matching over 10 bases. CDR1 is DFQATT and CDR2 is SNEGSKA in the germline V gene (reference sequence). CDR3 length: 15 amino acids. Germline trimming cut 5 bases from V and 1 base from J; bases unmatched to any gene: 5. The CDR3 DNA follows: TGCAGTGCTCACAATAGCGGGGGGTCCTACAATGAGCAGTTCTTC. This encodes CSAHNSGGSYNEQFF.

The chain joins TRBV18 to TRBJ1-1; D gene unclear. The CDR3 runs 12 residues. V lost 6 bases to trimming and J lost 4 bases, with 9 bases between them. CDR1 and CDR2 from the germline V gene are KGHSH and LQKENI. The CDR3 nucleotides read TGTGCCAGCTCTACAGAAAGCACTGAAGCTTTCTTT. The encoded protein is CASSTESTEAFF. The variable domain in full, with the rest retrieved from reference TRBV18 and TRBJ1-1, is NAGVMQNPRHLVRRRGQEARLRCSPMKGHSHVYWYRQLPEEGLKFMVYLQKENIIDESGMPKERFSAEFPKEGPSILRIQQVVRGDSAAYFCASSTESTEAFFGQGTRLTVV.

This chain links TRBV18 with TRBJ2-3; 8 nucleotides align to TRBD2. From germline, CDR1 is KGHSH and CDR2 LQKENI. The CDR3 has 13 residues. The V and J ends lost 8 bases and 4 bases, in that order; junction bases with no gene match: 5. In DNA, the CDR3 is TGTGCCAGCGTACCGACTAGCGCAGATACGCAGTATTTT. It codes for CASVPTSADTQYF.

The rearrangement uses TRBV4-3 and TRBJ2-5; possible D gene TRBD2, 5 bases. The germline gives CDR1 LGHNA, CDR2 YSLEER. V shed 4 bases and J shed 11 bases, with 20 bases lying between them. This CDR3 region has 14 residues. DNA of the CDR3: TGCGCCAGCAGCCGAAGAAGCGGCAACAATGAGCAGTACTTC. This codes for CASSRRSGNNEQYF.

Ten or more counts support this clonotype. The genes are TRBV29-1 and TRBJ2-1; a possible D gene is TRBD1 (6 bases). The CDR3 is made up of 14 amino acids. The germline V gene has CDR1 SQVTM and CDR2 ANQGSEA. Trimming pared 1 base from V and 4 bases from J, leaving 11 bases between. In DNA, the CDR3 is TGCAGCGTTGAAGGGGGGCAGGCTTACAATGAGCAGTTCTTC. As protein: CSVEGGQAYNEQFF.

V gene TRBV20-1 combines with J gene TRBJ2-3; 8 nucleotides match TRBD1. This CDR3 is built from 15 residues. CDR1 and CDR2 (germline): DFQATT, SNEGSKA (reference sequence). J gave up 2 bases and V 4 bases, and 8 bases lay outside the gene matches. The CDR3 spells CSATRTGRVTDTQYF. The CDR3, as DNA: TGCAGTGCTACCAGGACAGGGCGGGTCACAGATACGCAGTATTTT.

This clonotype was observed a handful of times. The chain joins TRBV7-3 to TRBJ1-1, with no clear D. Germline CDR1 is SGHTA and CDR2 is FQGTGA. CDR3 length equals 14 residues. V shed 1 base and J shed 1 base, with 7 bases lying between them. The CDR3 region is CASSLIRENTEAFF. In DNA form, the CDR3 reads TGTGCCAGCAGCTTAATACGGGAGAACACTGAAGCTTTCTTT. Full variable domain (missing parts from reference TRBV7-3 and TRBJ1-1): GAGVSQTPSNKVTEKGKYVELRCDPISGHTALYWYRQSLGQGPEFLIYFQGTGAADDSGLPNDRFFAVRPEGSVSTLKIQRTERGDSAVYLCASSLIRENTEAFFGQGTRLTVV.

This rearrangement joins TRBV7-2 to TRBJ2-2; a weak D match, TRBD2 (6 bases). V lost 3 bases to trimming and J lost 3 bases, with 11 bases between them. The CDR3 contains 15 residues. Germline CDR1 reads SGHTA; CDR2 reads FQGNSA. The CDR3 bases are TGTGCCAGCAGCTTGGGAGGACAAGACACCGGGGAGCTGTTTTTT. This codes for CASSLGGQDTGELFF.

This clonotype was seen a few times. This rearrangement joins TRBV7-9 to TRBJ2-1; D possibly corresponds to TRBD2 (6 bases). The end of the DNA is better explained by TRBJ2-7, so the J call may be wrong. Looked up from germline, CDR1 is SEHNR and CDR2 is FQNEAQ (reference sequence). The CDR3 runs 18 residues. CDR3 sequence: CASSSFASVQLSYNEQYF. The CDR3, as DNA: TGTGCCAGCAGCTCTTTCGCTAGCGTCCAGCTCTCCTACAATGAGCAGTACTTC.

The chain recombines TRBV29-1 with TRBJ2-3, with TRBD1 as a possible D gene (5 bases). Germline lookup yields CDR1 SQVTM and CDR2 ANQGSEA. V was pared by 2 bases and J by 4 bases, with 16 bases between. This CDR3 has 15 amino acids. The CDR3 region has the DNA TGCAGCGTTGAAAAACTCACCCAGGGATCAGATACGCAGTATTTT. This gives the protein CSVEKLTQGSDTQYF.

This clonotype was counted between two and nine times. The V and J genes are TRBV24-1 and TRBJ2-5; 8 bases are shared with TRBD1. This CDR3 spans 16 amino acids. Trimming took 6 bases from V and 4 from J; bases not matched to a gene: 12. Germline V lookup: CDR1 KGHDR, CDR2 SFDVKD. This chain's CDR3 is CATSLPGAGGAETQYF. The CDR3 DNA reads as TGTGCCACCAGTCTTCCGGGGGCAGGGGGCGCAGAGACCCAGTACTTC.